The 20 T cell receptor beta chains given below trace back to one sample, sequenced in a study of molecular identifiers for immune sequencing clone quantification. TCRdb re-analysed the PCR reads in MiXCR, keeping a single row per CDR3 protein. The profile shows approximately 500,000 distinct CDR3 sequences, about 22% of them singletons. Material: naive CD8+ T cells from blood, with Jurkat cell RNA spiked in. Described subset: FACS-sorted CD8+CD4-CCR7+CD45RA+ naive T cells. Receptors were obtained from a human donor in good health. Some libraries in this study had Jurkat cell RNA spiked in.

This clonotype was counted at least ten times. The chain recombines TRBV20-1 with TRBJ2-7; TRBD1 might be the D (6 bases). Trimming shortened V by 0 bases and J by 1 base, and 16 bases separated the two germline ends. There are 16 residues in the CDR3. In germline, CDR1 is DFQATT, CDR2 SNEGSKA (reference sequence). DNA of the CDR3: TGCAGTGCTAGAGATGTAAGGACAGTTTTTTCCTACGAGCAGTACTTC. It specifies CSARDVRTVFSYEQYF.

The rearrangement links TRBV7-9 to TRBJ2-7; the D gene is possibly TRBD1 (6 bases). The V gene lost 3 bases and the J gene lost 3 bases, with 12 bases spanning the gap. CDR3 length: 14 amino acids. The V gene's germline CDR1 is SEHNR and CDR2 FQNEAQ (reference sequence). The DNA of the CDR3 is TGTGCCAGCAGCTTCCGGGACACCCTCTACGAGCAGTACTTC. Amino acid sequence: CASSFRDTLYEQYF.

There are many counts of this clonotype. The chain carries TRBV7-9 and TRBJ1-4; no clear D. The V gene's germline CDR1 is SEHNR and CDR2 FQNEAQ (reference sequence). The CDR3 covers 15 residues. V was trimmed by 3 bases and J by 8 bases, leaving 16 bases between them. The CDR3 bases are TGTGCCAGCAGCTTGGGCCCAGGAAAATACGAAAAACTGTTTTTT. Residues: CASSLGPGKYEKLFF.

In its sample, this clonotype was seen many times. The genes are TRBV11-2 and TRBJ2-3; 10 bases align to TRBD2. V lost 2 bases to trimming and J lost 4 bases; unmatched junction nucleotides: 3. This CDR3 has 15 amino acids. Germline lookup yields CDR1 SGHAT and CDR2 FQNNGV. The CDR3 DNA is TGTGCCAGCAGCTTAAGCGGGGGGGCCTCAGATACGCAGTATTTT. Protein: CASSLSGGASDTQYF. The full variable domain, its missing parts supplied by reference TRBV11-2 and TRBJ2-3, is EAGVAQSPRYKIIEKRQSVAFWCNPISGHATLYWYQQILGQGPKLLIQFQNNGVVDDSQLPKDRFSAERLKGVDSTLKIQPAKLEDSAVYLCASSLSGGASDTQYFGPGTRLTVL.

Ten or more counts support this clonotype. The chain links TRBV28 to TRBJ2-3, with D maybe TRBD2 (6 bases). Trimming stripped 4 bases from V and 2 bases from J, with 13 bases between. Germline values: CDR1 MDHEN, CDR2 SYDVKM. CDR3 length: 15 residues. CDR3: CASSSPGLFTDTQYF. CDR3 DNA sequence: TGTGCCAGCAGTTCTCCGGGACTTTTCACAGATACGCAGTATTTT. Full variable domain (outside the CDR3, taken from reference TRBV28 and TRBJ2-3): DVKVTQSSRYLVKRTGEKVFLECVQDMDHENMFWYRQDPGLGLRLIYFSYDVKMKEKGDIPEGYSVSREKKERFSLILESASTNQTSMYLCASSSPGLFTDTQYFGPGTRLTVL.

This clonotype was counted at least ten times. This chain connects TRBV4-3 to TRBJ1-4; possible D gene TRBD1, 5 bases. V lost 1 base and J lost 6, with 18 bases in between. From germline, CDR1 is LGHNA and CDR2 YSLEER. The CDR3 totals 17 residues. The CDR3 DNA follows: TGCGCCAGCAGCCAAGGAGAACAGGTGGCCCTAGATGAAAAACTGTTTTTT. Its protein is CASSQGEQVALDEKLFF.

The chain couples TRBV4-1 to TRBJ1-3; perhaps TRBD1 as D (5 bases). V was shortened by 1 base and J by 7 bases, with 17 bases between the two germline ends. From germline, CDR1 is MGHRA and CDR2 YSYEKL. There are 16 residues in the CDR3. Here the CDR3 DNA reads TGCGCCAGCAGCCAAGCCGCGACAGATAGGACGAACACCATATATTTT. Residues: CASSQAATDRTNTIYF.

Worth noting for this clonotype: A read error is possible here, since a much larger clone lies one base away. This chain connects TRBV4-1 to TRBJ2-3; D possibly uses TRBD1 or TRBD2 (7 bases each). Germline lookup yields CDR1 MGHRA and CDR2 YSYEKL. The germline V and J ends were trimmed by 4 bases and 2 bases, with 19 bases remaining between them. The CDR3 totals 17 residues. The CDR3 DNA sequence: TGCGCCAGCAGCCCAGTAGGCCAGGGGGGGTACACAGATACGCAGTATTTT. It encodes CASSPVGQGGYTDTQYF.

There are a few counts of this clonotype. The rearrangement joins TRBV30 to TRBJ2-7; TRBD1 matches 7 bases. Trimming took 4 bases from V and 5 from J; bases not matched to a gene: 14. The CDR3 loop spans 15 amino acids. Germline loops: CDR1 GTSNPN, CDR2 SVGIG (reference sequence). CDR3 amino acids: CAWTATRRGLDEQYF. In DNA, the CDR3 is TGTGCCTGGACCGCTACCCGAAGGGGGCTGGACGAGCAGTACTTC.

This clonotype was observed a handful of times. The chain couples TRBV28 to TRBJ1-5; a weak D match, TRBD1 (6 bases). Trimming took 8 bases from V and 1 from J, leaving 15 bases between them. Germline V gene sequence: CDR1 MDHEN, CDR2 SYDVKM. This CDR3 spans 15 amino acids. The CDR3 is CASVADRFSNQPQHF. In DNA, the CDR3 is TGTGCCAGCGTTGCCGACAGGTTCAGCAATCAGCCCCAGCATTTT.

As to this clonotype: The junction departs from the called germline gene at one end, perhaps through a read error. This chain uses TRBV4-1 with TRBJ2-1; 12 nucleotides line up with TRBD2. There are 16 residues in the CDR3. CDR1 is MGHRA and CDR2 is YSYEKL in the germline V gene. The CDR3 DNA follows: TGCGCCGGCAGCCAAGAGACTAGCGGGGGCTCGGATGAGCAGTTCTTC. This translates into CAGSQETSGGSDEQFF.

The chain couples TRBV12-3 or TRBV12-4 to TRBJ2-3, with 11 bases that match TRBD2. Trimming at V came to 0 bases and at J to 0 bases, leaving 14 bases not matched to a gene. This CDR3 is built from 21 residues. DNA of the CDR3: TGTGCCAGCAGTTTAGCCTACGCTAGCGGGGGGAGCTCAGGGAGCACAGATACGCAGTATTTT. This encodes CASSLAYASGGSSGSTDTQYF.

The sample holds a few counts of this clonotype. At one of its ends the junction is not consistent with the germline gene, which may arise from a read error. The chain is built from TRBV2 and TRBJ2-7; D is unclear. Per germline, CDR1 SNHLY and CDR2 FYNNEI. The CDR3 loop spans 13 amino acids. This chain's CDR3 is CASKTPSSYEQCF. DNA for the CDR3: TGTGCCAGCAAAACTCCCAGCTCCTACGAGCAGTGCTTC.

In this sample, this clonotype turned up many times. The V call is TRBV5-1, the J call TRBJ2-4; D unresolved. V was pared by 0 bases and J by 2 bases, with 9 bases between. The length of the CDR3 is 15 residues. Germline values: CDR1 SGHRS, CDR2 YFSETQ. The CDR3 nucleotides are TGCGCCAGCAGCTTGGCCGACCGAACCAAAAACATTCAGTACTTC. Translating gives CASSLADRTKNIQYF.

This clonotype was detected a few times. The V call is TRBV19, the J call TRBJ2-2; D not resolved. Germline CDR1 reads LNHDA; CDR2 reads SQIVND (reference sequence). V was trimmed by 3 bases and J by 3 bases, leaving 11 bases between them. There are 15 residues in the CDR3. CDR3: CASSMSGPDTGELFF. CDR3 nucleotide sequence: TGTGCCAGTAGTATGTCTGGGCCGGACACCGGGGAGCTGTTTTTT.

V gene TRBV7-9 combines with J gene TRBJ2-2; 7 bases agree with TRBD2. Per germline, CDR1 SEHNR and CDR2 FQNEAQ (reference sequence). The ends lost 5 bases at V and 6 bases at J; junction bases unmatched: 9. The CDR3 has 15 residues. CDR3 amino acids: CASSPGGRPAGELFF. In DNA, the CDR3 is TGTGCCAGCAGCCCGGGCGGGAGACCGGCCGGGGAGCTGTTTTTT.

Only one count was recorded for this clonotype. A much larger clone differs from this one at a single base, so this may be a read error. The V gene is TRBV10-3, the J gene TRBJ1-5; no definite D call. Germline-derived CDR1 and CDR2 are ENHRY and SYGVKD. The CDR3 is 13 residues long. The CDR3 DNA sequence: TGTGCCACCAGTGAGCATCCCTATCAGCCCCAGCATTTT. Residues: CATSEHPYQPQHF.

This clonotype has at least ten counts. Written as DNA, the CDR3 is TGTGCCAGCAGCTTCCGGGACAGGGACTACGAGCAGTACTTC. Encoded protein: CASSFRDRDYEQYF. The chain carries TRBV13 and TRBJ2-7; the match to TRBD1 covers 9 bases. Germline trimming cut 3 bases from V and 3 bases from J; bases unmatched to any gene: 3. CDR3 length equals 14 residues. Looked up from germline, CDR1 is PRHDT and CDR2 is FYEKMQ (reference sequence).

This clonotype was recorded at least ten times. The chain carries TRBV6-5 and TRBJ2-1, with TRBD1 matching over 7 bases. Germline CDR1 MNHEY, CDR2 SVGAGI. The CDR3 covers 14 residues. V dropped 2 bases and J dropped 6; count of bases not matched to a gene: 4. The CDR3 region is CASSYRGRGNEQFF. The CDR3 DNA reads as TGTGCCAGCAGTTACAGGGGGCGCGGCAATGAGCAGTTCTTC.

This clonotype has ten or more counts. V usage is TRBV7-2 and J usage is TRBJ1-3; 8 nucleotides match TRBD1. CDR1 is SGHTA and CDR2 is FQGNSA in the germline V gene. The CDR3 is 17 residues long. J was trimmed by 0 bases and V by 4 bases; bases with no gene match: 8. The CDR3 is CASSSGQGTVSGNTIYF. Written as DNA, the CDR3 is TGTGCCAGCAGCTCCGGACAGGGCACAGTCTCTGGAAACACCATATATTTT.